The 2 T cell receptor beta chains presented below share a single source sample, sequenced in a study of blood T cell repertoires in COVID-19. Assay: immunoSEQ multiplex PCR; the TCRdb copy retains only in-frame clones and omits some. Of 280,000 or so clones in the sample, approximately 91% were seen once. Sequenced sample: peripheral blood. The receptors here all came from a man aged 18 to 29 with active or convalescent COVID-19.

This clone has a handful of counts. This rearrangement joins TRBV7-2 to TRBJ1-2; D ambiguous. V dropped 5 bases and J dropped 3 bases, with 10 bases sitting between them. Germline CDR1 SGHTA, CDR2 FQGNSA. The CDR3 is made up of 13 amino acids. CDR3 sequence (DNA): TGTGCCAGCAGCACCAGCGTATACTATGGCTACACCTTC. Residues: CASSTSVYYGYTF.

The J gene is TRBJ1-2, the V gene TRBV9, with a possible D match to TRBD1 (5 bases). Trimming shortened V by 4 bases and J by 3 bases, and 13 bases separated the two germline ends. The CDR3 runs to 14 residues. Per germline, CDR1 SGDLS and CDR2 YYNGEE. The CDR3 coding sequence is TGTGCCAGCAGCTCAGGGTTTGCGGACTATGGCTACACCTTC. This gives the protein CASSSGFADYGYTF.